The 22 T cell receptor beta chains below were found in one sample sequenced in a study of a mutant IDH1 vaccine in newly diagnosed glioma. These TCRs are of unknown antigen specificity. The time point: week 23, last vaccination. Each dose of the vaccine consisted of 300 ug of mutant IDH1 20-mer peptide, with topical imiquimod. TCRdb keeps only in-frame clones here, not all; method: immunoSEQ multiplex PCR. The table lists around 39,000 clones, 65% to 85% of them singletons. The sequencing used PBMCs, collected from a glioma patient whose treatment included an IDH1 peptide vaccine. All receptors come from a young woman with glioma. Some clones in this sample may be carry-over from other donors' samples.

This clone came up once. This chain joins TRBV10-3 and TRBJ1-6; D remains unclear. Germline V lookup: CDR1 ENHRY, CDR2 SYGVKD. V lost 0 bases, J lost 7 bases, and 10 bases lay in between. The CDR3 length is 15 residues. The chain's CDR3 is CAISESSPPNSPLHF. The CDR3 DNA follows: TGTGCCATCAGTGAGTCGTCTCCTCCCAATTCACCCCTCCACTTT.

This chain uses TRBV6-1 with TRBJ2-1; the D gene is possibly TRBD1 (5 bases). The length of the CDR3 is 13 residues. CDR1 MNHNS and CDR2 SASEGT come from the germline V gene. Trimming pared 8 bases from V and 6 bases from J, leaving 14 bases between. CDR3 residues: CASFKGYRNEQFF. The CDR3, as DNA: TGTGCCAGCTTTAAGGGGTATCGCAATGAGCAGTTCTTC.

The V call is TRBV6-4, the J call TRBJ1-2; tentative D call: TRBD1 (6 bases). Per germline, CDR1 MRHNA and CDR2 SNTAGT. Between the trimmed V and J ends, which lost 6 bases and 6 bases, there was a span of 23 bases. The CDR3 sequence is 16 residues long. The CDR3 DNA sequence: TGTGCCAGCAGAGATACTTACAGGGCCCGGGTGAATGGCTACACCTTC. Protein sequence: CASRDTYRARVNGYTF.

V is TRBV19 and J is TRBJ2-5; TRBD1 matches at 9 bases. This CDR3 has 14 residues. J was trimmed by 4 bases and V by 3 bases; bases with no gene match: 3. The germline gives CDR1 LNHDA, CDR2 SQIVND (reference sequence). In nucleotides, the CDR3 is TGTGCCAGTAGTATTCGGGACAGGGTAGAGACCCAGTACTTC. Amino acids: CASSIRDRVETQYF.

The V call is TRBV11-3, the J call TRBJ1-1, with D possibly being TRBD1 (5 bases). Per germline, CDR1 SGHNT and CDR2 YENEEA. This CDR3 contains 14 residues. V gave up 1 base and J gave up 1 base, with 7 bases separating them. The CDR3: CASSLGGTNTEAFF. The CDR3 nucleotides are TGTGCCAGCAGCTTAGGCGGGACGAACACTGAAGCTTTCTTT.

This chain connects TRBV19 to TRBJ1-1; D may be TRBD1 (5 bases). The V gene lost 7 bases and the J gene lost 8 bases, with 20 bases spanning the gap. Germline V CDR1 and CDR2: LNHDA, SQIVND (reference sequence). The CDR3 consists of 14 residues. The CDR3 DNA follows: TGTGCCAGTACCCCGGTCATCCCAGGGCAAGAAGCTTTCTTT. The encoded protein is CASTPVIPGQEAFF.

V is TRBV7-9 and J is TRBJ2-3; 8 bases are shared with TRBD2. From germline, CDR1 is SEHNR and CDR2 FQNEAQ (reference sequence). Trimming removed 5 bases from V and 6 bases from J; junction bases left unmatched: 10. CDR3 size: 15 residues. The CDR3 loop reads CASSAIAGYRDTQYF. CDR3 in DNA: TGTGCCAGCAGCGCAATAGCGGGGTACCGGGATACGCAGTATTTT.

This CDR3 reads CASSSSGSSSYEQYF. Written as DNA, the CDR3 is TGTGCCAGCAGCAGCAGCGGGTCAAGCTCCTACGAGCAGTACTTC. This rearrangement joins TRBV6-5 to TRBJ2-7; a weak D match, TRBD2 (6 bases). This CDR3 has 15 amino acids. Germline lookup yields CDR1 MNHEY and CDR2 SVGAGI. V lost 6 bases and J lost 0, with 15 bases in between.

The genes are TRBV7-9 and TRBJ1-6; 7 positions match TRBD1. J was trimmed by 9 bases and V by 5 bases; bases with no gene match: 13. Germline V CDR1 and CDR2: SEHNR, FQNEAQ (reference sequence). The CDR3 is made up of 16 amino acids. The CDR3 nucleotides are TGTGCCAGCAGCCCAGAGGGCAGGGGGGGAAGTTCACCCCTCCACTTT. This gives the protein CASSPEGRGGSSPLHF.

A single count supports this clone. The chain carries TRBV5-4 and TRBJ2-2; D may be TRBD2 (6 bases). Germline CDR1 and CDR2: SGHNT and YYREEE (reference sequence). V was trimmed by 3 bases and J by 4 bases, leaving 16 bases between them. This CDR3 comprises 16 residues. This CDR3 reads CASSSSGTLSTGELFF. The CDR3 region has the DNA TGTGCCAGCAGCTCTTCCGGGACTCTCAGCACCGGGGAGCTGTTTTTT.

V is TRBV5-1 and J is TRBJ2-3; D unresolved. The germline V gene has CDR1 SGHRS and CDR2 YFSETQ. Trimming removed 4 bases from V and 0 bases from J, with 12 bases in between. The CDR3 contains 15 residues. The CDR3 spells CASSPLTSSTDTQYF. CDR3 bases: TGCGCCAGCAGCCCCTTGACTTCTAGCACAGATACGCAGTATTTT.

The rearrangement joins TRBV7-2 to TRBJ2-2; D is unresolved. Trimming took 5 bases from V and 1 from J, leaving 11 bases between them. Germline-derived CDR1 and CDR2 are SGHTA and FQGNSA. This CDR3 is 15 amino acids long. The CDR3 DNA reads as TGTGCCAGCAGCCGTTGGAACAGGAACACCGGGGAGCTGTTTTTT. Encoded protein: CASSRWNRNTGELFF.

The chain carries TRBV10-1 and TRBJ2-7; unclear D gene. The CDR3 loop spans 14 amino acids. V was shortened by 0 bases and J by 13 bases, with 19 bases between the two germline ends. CDR1 is WNHNN and CDR2 is SYGVQD in the germline V gene (reference sequence). In DNA, the CDR3 is TGCGCCAGCAGTGAGTCGCCCGATAACTACGAGCCCTACTTC. The encoded protein is CASSESPDNYEPYF.

The V and J genes are TRBV27 and TRBJ1-1, with D tentatively TRBD1 (5 bases). CDR1 is MNHEY and CDR2 is SMNVEV in the germline V gene (reference sequence). V was clipped by 2 bases and J by 0 bases, with 16 bases between them. The CDR3 spans 17 residues. CDR3 sequence: CASSLRRGGSLNTEAFF. In nucleotides, the CDR3 is TGTGCCAGCAGTTTAAGGAGGGGCGGCAGCCTGAACACTGAAGCTTTCTTT.

In its sample, this clone was seen a few times. The J gene is TRBJ1-1, the V gene TRBV25-1, with a tentative D call TRBD1 (5 bases). CDR3 length: 16 amino acids. Trimming removed 7 bases from V and 1 base from J, with 19 bases in between. Germline values: CDR1 MGHDK, CDR2 SYGVNS. CDR3 DNA: TGTGCCAGCACTCGGACCCGAGGGGTGACGAACACTGAAGCTTTCTTT. Translated, it gives CASTRTRGVTNTEAFF.

This clone was recorded only once. The V gene is TRBV18, the J gene TRBJ2-3; D tentatively fits TRBD1 or TRBD2 (6 bases each). This CDR3 has 17 amino acids. Trimming took 2 bases from V and 3 from J, leaving 18 bases between them. The germline V gene encodes CDR1 KGHSH and CDR2 LQKENI. This chain's CDR3 is CASSPFTGRTGTDTQYF. DNA for the CDR3: TGTGCCAGCTCACCATTCACAGGGAGGACGGGAACAGATACGCAGTATTTT.

The genes are TRBV19 and TRBJ2-1; 9 nucleotides align to TRBD1. The CDR3 consists of 15 residues. CDR1 is LNHDA, CDR2 SQIVND, per germline (reference sequence). The ends lost 6 bases at V and 0 bases at J; junction bases unmatched: 3. The CDR3 is CASRPDRGSYNEQFF. The CDR3 bases are TGTGCCAGTAGACCGGACAGGGGCTCCTACAATGAGCAGTTCTTC.

The CDR3 sequence: CASSFAGNYGYTF. The CDR3 DNA reads as TGTGCCAGCAGTTTCGCAGGGAACTATGGCTACACCTTC. The chain joins TRBV27 to TRBJ1-2; TRBD1 is a possible D gene (5 bases). The CDR3 loop spans 13 amino acids. Trimming shortened V by 3 bases and J by 2 bases, and 7 bases separated the two germline ends. Germline assignment: CDR1 MNHEY and CDR2 SMNVEV (reference sequence).

Only a few counts were recorded for this clone. V gene TRBV6-5 combines with J gene TRBJ2-1; D unclear. The CDR3 loop spans 11 amino acids. Looked up from germline, CDR1 is MNHEY and CDR2 is SVGAGI. Trimming removed 6 bases at V and 4 bases at J, with 4 bases between. The CDR3 nucleotides are TGTGCCAGCAGACAGTACAATGAGCAGTTCTTC. Amino acids: CASRQYNEQFF.

The CDR3: CASSPAGNYGYTF. CDR3 bases: TGTGCCAGCAGCCCGGCGGGGAACTATGGCTACACCTTC. The chain has TRBV5-4 and TRBJ1-2; D gene unclear. The CDR3 is 13 amino acids. The germline V gene encodes CDR1 SGHNT and CDR2 YYREEE (reference sequence). Trimming left V 4 bases short and J 2 bases short, with 9 bases between. The variable domain in full, completed from reference TRBV5-4 and TRBJ1-2, reads ETGVTQSPTHLIKTRGQQVTLRCSSQSGHNTVSWYQQALGQGPQFIFQYYREEENGRGNFPPRFSGLQFPNYSSELNVNALELDDSALYLCASSPAGNYGYTFGSGTRLTVV.

The V gene is TRBV27, the J gene TRBJ2-5, with 15 bases identical to TRBD2. There are 18 residues in the CDR3. V shed 5 bases and J 1 base; nucleotides not matched to a gene: 8. The germline V gene has CDR1 MNHEY and CDR2 SMNVEV (reference sequence). The CDR3 reads CASSIGLAGGVFQETQYF. In DNA, the CDR3 is TGTGCCAGCAGTATAGGACTAGCGGGAGGGGTGTTCCAAGAGACCCAGTACTTC.

The gene calls are TRBV19 and TRBJ2-7; 12 bases agree with TRBD1. Germline V gene data show CDR1 as LNHDA and CDR2 as SQIVND (reference sequence). J lost 9 bases, V lost 3 bases, and 6 bases had no gene match. The CDR3 runs 14 residues. CDR3 protein: CASSITGTGGWQYF. DNA of the CDR3: TGTGCCAGTAGTATTACCGGGACAGGGGGCTGGCAGTACTTC. Full variable domain (outside the CDR3, taken from reference TRBV19 and TRBJ2-7): DGGITQSPKYLFRKEGQNVTLSCEQNLNHDAMYWYRQDPGQGLRLIYYSQIVNDFQKGDIAEGYSVSREKKESFPLTVTSAQKNPTAFYLCASSITGTGGWQYFGPGTRLTVT.